A single sample gave rise to the 8 T cell receptor beta chains below, sequenced in a study of blood T cells in healthy people across ages. Primed by a sample-barcoded 5' primer and a J-beta primer mix, a second PCR proceeded for about 7 to 11 cycles. TCRdb reprocessed the 5' RACE reads with MiXCR, giving one entry per CDR3 protein. The top ten hold approximately 3.7% of the sample, which has around 820,000 distinct CDR3 sequences, 20% to 25% seen once. These data were likewise used in another study, on T cells of mothers and their children.

Sequencing was carried out using blood. The receptors originated from a boy aged 5-17 years in good health.

This chain links TRBV27 with TRBJ2-6; D is possibly TRBD2 (5 bases). This CDR3 is 14 amino acids long. Germline CDR1 is MNHEY and CDR2 is SMNVEV (reference sequence). V was cut by 4 bases and J by 3 bases, with 7 bases left in between. The CDR3 here is CASSSRGGANVLTF. The CDR3 bases are TGTGCCAGCAGTTCCCGGGGTGGGGCCAACGTCCTGACTTTC.

This chain joins TRBV20-1 and TRBJ2-7; 13 bases agree with TRBD2. The CDR3 is 14 amino acids. In germline, CDR1 is DFQATT, CDR2 SNEGSKA (reference sequence). Losses at the gene ends were 6 bases for V and 4 bases for J; bases not matched to a gene: 6. The CDR3 nucleotides are TGCAGTGCCCAGACGACTAGCGGGGGGTACGAGCAGTACTTC. It specifies CSAQTTSGGYEQYF.

This clonotype was seen more than once but under ten times. V usage is TRBV7-6 and J usage is TRBJ2-3; D is uncertain. The germline V gene encodes CDR1 SGHVS and CDR2 FNYEAQ. The CDR3 is 16 amino acids. V lost 0 bases to trimming and J lost 2 bases, with 12 bases between them. CDR3 region: CASSLASADYTDTQYF. The CDR3, as DNA: TGTGCCAGCAGCTTAGCGTCGGCCGATTACACAGATACGCAGTATTTT. The complete variable domain, with remaining parts taken from reference TRBV7-6 and TRBJ2-3, reads GAGVSQSPRYKVTKRGQDVALRCDPISGHVSLYWYRQALGQGPEFLTYFNYEAQQDKSGLPNDRFSAERPEGSISTLTIQRTEQRDSAMYRCASSLASADYTDTQYFGPGTRLTVL.

V is TRBV5-6 and J is TRBJ2-1; the D gene could be TRBD1 or TRBD2 (5 bases each). In germline, CDR1 is SGHDT, CDR2 YYEEEE. Trimming took 5 bases from V and 2 from J, leaving 17 bases between them. CDR3 size: 16 residues. This chain's CDR3 is CASRSRGPGPYNEQFF. CDR3 bases: TGTGCCAGCAGATCCCGAGGCCCGGGACCCTACAATGAGCAGTTCTTC. Looking up the rest from reference TRBV5-6 and TRBJ2-1 gives the full variable domain: DAGVTQSPTHLIKTRGQQVTLRCSPKSGHDTVSWYQQALGQGPQFIFQYYEEEERQRGNFPDRFSGHQFPNYSSELNVNALLLGDSALYLCASRSRGPGPYNEQFFGPGTRLTVL.

V and J are TRBV13 and TRBJ2-5; D might be TRBD1 or TRBD2, each matching 6 bases. The J call may be faulty, since TRBJ2-7 better matches the DNA end. Germline-derived CDR1 and CDR2 are PRHDT and FYEKMQ (reference sequence). The CDR3 is made up of 15 amino acids. The CDR3 nucleotides read TGTGCCAGCAGCTTAGGCCTAATAGGGGGGTACGAGCAGTACTTC. Translated: CASSLGLIGGYEQYF.

The V and J genes are TRBV4-1 and TRBJ1-4; D gene unclear. CDR3 size: 14 residues. V was shortened by 2 bases and J by 4 bases, with 8 bases between the two germline ends. Looked up from germline, CDR1 is MGHRA and CDR2 is YSYEKL. The CDR3 bases are TGCGCCAGCAGCCAAAGTAACCTTAATGAAAAACTGTTTTTT. It is translated as CASSQSNLNEKLFF.

The chain is built from TRBV7-8 and TRBJ2-1, with D maybe TRBD2 (6 bases). Germline loops: CDR1 SGHVS, CDR2 FQNEAQ. Trimming pared 0 bases from V and 5 bases from J, leaving 8 bases between. The CDR3 loop spans 14 amino acids. In nucleotides, the CDR3 is TGTGCCAGCAGCTTAGCGTGGGGGGACAATGAGCAGTTCTTC. Its translation: CASSLAWGDNEQFF.

The sample holds a few counts of this clonotype. CDR3 amino acids: CASSYGSRTSGRETQYF. The CDR3 DNA sequence: TGTGCCAGCAGTTACGGATCACGGACTAGCGGGCGAGAGACCCAGTACTTC. V usage is TRBV6-2 or TRBV6-3 and J usage is TRBJ2-5, with TRBD2 matching over 11 bases. The CDR3 runs 17 residues. Trimming removed 2 bases from V and 4 bases from J; junction bases left unmatched: 9. CDR1 is MNHEY and CDR2 is SVGEGT in the germline V gene.